This T cell receptor beta chain is from a study of metastatic and nonmetastatic thyroid tumors. Whole-study findings and limits: Significantly greater TCR beta diversity was reportedly found in malignant thyroid tumors than in benign nodules (in blood and tumor).

Every patient underwent thyroid surgery untreated. Methods used by the authors: A classifier for distant metastasis in papillary thyroid cancer was constructed using CDR3 differences observed across clinicopathological groups. TCRdb reprocessed the PCR reads using MiXCR. The V and J calls shown here were made by TCRdb, not taken from the authors' results. Of about 33,000 clones listed, 15% to 20% were seen once; the top ten hold 9.5% to 15%. This clone was seen more than once but under ten times. The antigen is unknown. The CDR3 is 16 residues long. J lost 2 bases, V lost 6 bases, and 9 bases had no gene match.

The chain links TRBV12-3 or TRBV12-4 to TRBJ2-7, with 11 nucleotides matching TRBD2. This clonotype originated in a male donor with papillary thyroid cancer or a benign thyroid nodule (not recorded which). Some clones in this sample may be carry-over from other donors' samples. Sequenced input: blood. In DNA form, the CDR3 reads TGTGCCAGCAGGGGGGGGCTAGCGGGAGGCACCTACGAGCAGTACTTC. It codes for CASRGGLAGGTYEQYF.